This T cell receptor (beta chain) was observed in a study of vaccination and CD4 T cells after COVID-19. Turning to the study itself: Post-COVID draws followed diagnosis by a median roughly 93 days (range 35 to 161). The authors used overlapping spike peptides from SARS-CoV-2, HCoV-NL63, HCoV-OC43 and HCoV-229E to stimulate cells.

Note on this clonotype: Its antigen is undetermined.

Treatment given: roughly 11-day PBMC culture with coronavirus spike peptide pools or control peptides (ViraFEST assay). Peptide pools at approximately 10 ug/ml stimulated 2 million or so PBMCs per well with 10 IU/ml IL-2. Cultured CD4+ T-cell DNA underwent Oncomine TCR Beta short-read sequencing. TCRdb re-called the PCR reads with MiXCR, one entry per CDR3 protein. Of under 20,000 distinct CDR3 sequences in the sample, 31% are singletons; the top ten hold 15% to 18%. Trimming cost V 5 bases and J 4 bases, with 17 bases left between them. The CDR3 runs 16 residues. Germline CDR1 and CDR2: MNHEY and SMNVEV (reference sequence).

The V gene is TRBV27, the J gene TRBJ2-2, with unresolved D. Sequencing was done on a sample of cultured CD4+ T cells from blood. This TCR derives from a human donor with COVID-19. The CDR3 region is CASSPRHRPATGELFF. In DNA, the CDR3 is TGTGCCAGCAGTCCCCGACACCGTCCGGCCACCGGGGAGCTGTTTTTT.